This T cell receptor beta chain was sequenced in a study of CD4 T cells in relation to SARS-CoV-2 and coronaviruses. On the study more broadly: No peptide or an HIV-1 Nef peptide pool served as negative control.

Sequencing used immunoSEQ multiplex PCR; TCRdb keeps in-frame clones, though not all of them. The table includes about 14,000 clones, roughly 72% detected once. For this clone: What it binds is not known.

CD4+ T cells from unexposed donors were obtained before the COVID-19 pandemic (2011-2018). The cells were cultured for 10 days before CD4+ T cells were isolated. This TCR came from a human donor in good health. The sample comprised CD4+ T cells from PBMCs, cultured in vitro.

The CDR3 DNA reads TGTGCCAGCAGTGAGTTAGGGACTAGTGGAGAGACCCAGTACTTC. Its translation: CASSELGTSGETQYF. The gene calls are TRBV27 and TRBJ2-5, with 8 nucleotides matching TRBD2. This CDR3 has 15 residues. CDR1 and CDR2 (germline): MNHEY, SMNVEV (reference sequence). The V segment lost 5 bases and the J segment 4 bases; nucleotides outside the gene matches: 9.